This record concerns one T cell receptor beta chain sequence. This specimen comes from a study of radiation and T cells in renal cell carcinoma. Specified time point: blood 2 weeks post-SBRT. Treatment denoted: 15 Gy SBRT to primary tumor, nephrectomy 4 weeks later. The germline gives CDR1 MNHNY, CDR2 SVGAGI (reference sequence). The CDR3 runs 13 residues. Trimming stripped 7 bases from V and 0 bases from J, with 9 bases between. The method was immunoSEQ multiplex PCR; TCRdb's version includes in-frame clones alone and lacks a portion of them. The top ten clones hold about 23% of a sample with more than 65,000 clones, 65% to 90% of them seen once.

This specimen consisted of blood, obtained from a patient whose treatment included radiotherapy and nephrectomy. The genes are TRBV6-6 and TRBJ1-1, with TRBD1 as a possible D gene (5 bases). This clonotype was sampled from a woman aged 45-65 years with renal cell carcinoma. The CDR3 here is CASTWGMNTEAFF. Here the CDR3 DNA reads TGTGCCAGCACTTGGGGGATGAACACTGAAGCTTTCTTT.